One and the same sample provided the 17 T cell receptor beta chains below, sequenced in a study of OX40 agonist ivuxolimab in advanced cancers. Sequencing was performed with immunoSEQ multiplex PCR; in TCRdb, only in-frame clones are kept and a portion is missing. This table holds over 20,000 clones, 80% to 90% found once. The input for sequencing was CD4+ or CD8+ T cells sorted from blood, taken in a trial of the OX40 agonist ivuxolimab. These receptors were obtained from an adult with an advanced solid tumor such as melanoma, head and neck, liver or kidney cancer.

The chain combines TRBV27 with TRBJ2-3, with 12 nucleotides matching TRBD1. Germline CDR1 is MNHEY and CDR2 is SMNVEV (reference sequence). CDR3 length equals 17 residues. J gave up 4 bases and V 5 bases, and 10 bases lay outside the gene matches. The CDR3 sequence is CASSQIAGTGGADTQYF. DNA for the CDR3: TGTGCCAGCAGTCAAATTGCCGGGACAGGGGGCGCAGATACGCAGTATTTT.

Here the CDR3 reads CASSLGVAPEATTIYF. CDR3 DNA: TGTGCCAGCAGCTTAGGGGTGGCACCAGAAGCGACCACCATATATTTT. The chain is built from TRBV7-8 and TRBJ1-3; the D is unclear. The CDR3 spans 16 residues. CDR1 is SGHVS and CDR2 is FQNEAQ in the germline V gene. The V end was cut by 1 base, the J end by 9 bases, with 19 bases between. Together with reference TRBV7-8 and TRBJ1-3, the CDR3 gives the full variable domain: GAGVSQSPRYKVAKRGQDVALRCDPISGHVSLFWYQQALGQGPEFLTYFQNEAQLDKSGLPSDRFFAERPEGSVSTLKIQRTQQEDSAVYLCASSLGVAPEATTIYFGEGSWLTVV.

The rearrangement links TRBV11-1 to TRBJ1-5; no firm D call. The CDR3 is 13 residues long. Germline CDR1 and CDR2: SGHAT and FQDESV (reference sequence). V lost 5 bases and J 0 bases, leaving 5 bases between the germline ends. The CDR3 region is CASSRDSNQPQHF. In DNA form, the CDR3 reads TGTGCCAGCAGCAGGGATAGCAATCAGCCCCAGCATTTT.

The rearrangement uses TRBV7-9 and TRBJ1-2; possible D gene TRBD1, 5 bases. Germline CDR1 and CDR2: SEHNR and FQNEAQ (reference sequence). V lost 5 bases and J 4 bases, leaving 14 bases between the germline ends. The CDR3 sequence is 14 residues long. CDR3 nucleotide sequence: TGTGCCAGCAGCGCCCGGGGGAGCCCCTATGGCTACACCTTC. Translation gives CASSARGSPYGYTF.

This sequence joins TRBV7-9 and TRBJ1-6, with D possibly TRBD1 on 6 matching bases. Germline CDR1 is SEHNR and CDR2 is FQNEAQ (reference sequence). Trimming left V 3 bases short and J 10 bases short, with 16 bases between. The CDR3 totals 15 residues. Written as DNA, the CDR3 is TGTGCCAGCAGCTTGGTAGGGGGGCCTAAATCACCCCTCCACTTT. It codes for CASSLVGGPKSPLHF.

J is TRBJ2-5 and V is TRBV9; D is ambiguous. The V end lost 3 bases, the J end lost 4 bases, and 13 bases lay between the germline ends. The germline V gene has CDR1 SGDLS and CDR2 YYNGEE. This CDR3 contains 14 residues. The CDR3 sequence: CASSDNPAGETQYF. The CDR3 DNA is TGTGCCAGCAGCGACAATCCGGCCGGAGAGACCCAGTACTTC. The full variable domain, in which reference TRBV9 and TRBJ2-5 provide the parts outside the CDR3, is DSGVTQTPKHLITATGQRVTLRCSPRSGDLSVYWYQQSLDQGLQFLIQYYNGEERAKGNILERFSAQQFPDLHSELNLSSLELGDSALYFCASSDNPAGETQYFGPGTRLLVL.

V and J are TRBV7-9 and TRBJ1-2; D is uncertain. V lost 2 bases and J lost 0, with 13 bases in between. In germline, CDR1 is SEHNR, CDR2 FQNEAQ (reference sequence). The CDR3 has 16 residues. The CDR3, as DNA: TGTGCCAGCAGCTTATACGGGGAACAGCCTAACTATGGCTACACCTTC. It translates to CASSLYGEQPNYGYTF.

CDR3 coding DNA: TGTGCCAGCAGCTACCGGGACAGGGGCTACGAGCAGTACTTC. This translates into CASSYRDRGYEQYF. The chain employs TRBV6-6 and TRBJ2-7, with 10 nucleotides matching TRBD1. The CDR3 runs 14 residues. CDR1 and CDR2 (germline): MNHNY, SVGAGI (reference sequence). The V and J ends lost 6 bases and 3 bases, in that order; junction bases with no gene match: 5.

The chain is built from TRBV29-1 and TRBJ1-1; D is perhaps TRBD1 (5 bases). The CDR3 is 14 amino acids. Trimming shortened V by 6 bases and J by 0 bases, and 14 bases separated the two germline ends. Germline V gene sequence: CDR1 SQVTM, CDR2 ANQGSEA. The CDR3 DNA reads as TGCAGCGTGGCATTCAGGGTACTGAACACTGAAGCTTTCTTT. It translates to CSVAFRVLNTEAFF. Together with reference TRBV29-1 and TRBJ1-1, the CDR3 gives the full variable domain: SAVISQKPSRDICQRGTSLTIQCQVDSQVTMMFWYRQQPGQSLTLIATANQGSEATYESGFVIDKFPISRPNLTFSTLTVSNMSPEDSSIYLCSVAFRVLNTEAFFGQGTRLTVV.

Here the CDR3 reads CASSAQVGEINYNEQFF. The CDR3 DNA reads TGTGCCAGCAGTGCCCAGGTCGGAGAGATTAATTACAATGAGCAGTTCTTC. The chain links TRBV6-4 to TRBJ2-1, with D unresolved. Between the trimmed V and J ends, which lost 4 bases and 4 bases, there was a span of 20 bases. Germline CDR1 MRHNA, CDR2 SNTAGT. The length of the CDR3 is 17 residues.

The chain recombines TRBV2 with TRBJ2-7, with TRBD1 matching over 9 bases. This CDR3 contains 12 residues. Germline-derived CDR1 and CDR2 are SNHLY and FYNNEI. V shed 7 bases and J 4 bases; nucleotides not matched to a gene: 2. CDR3 region: CASKGTGYEQYF. DNA of the CDR3: TGTGCCAGCAAAGGGACAGGGTACGAGCAGTACTTC. Full variable domain (outside the CDR3, taken from reference TRBV2 and TRBJ2-7): EPEVTQTPSHQVTQMGQEVILRCVPISNHLYFYWYRQILGQKVEFLVSFYNNEISEKSEIFDDQFSVERPDGSNFTLKIRSTKLEDSAMYFCASKGTGYEQYFGPGTRLTVT.

This clone has just a few counts. The chain links TRBV7-9 to TRBJ2-3; 7 bases fit TRBD1. The CDR3 loop spans 17 amino acids. In germline, CDR1 is SEHNR, CDR2 FQNEAQ (reference sequence). The trim removed 5 bases at V and 2 bases at J, leaving 13 bases unmatched. The CDR3 reads CASSVGTAYYPTDTQYF. The CDR3 DNA is TGTGCCAGCAGCGTAGGGACAGCGTATTACCCCACAGATACGCAGTATTTT.

This clone was counted a single time. V and J are TRBV27 and TRBJ2-7; D is ambiguous. V was shortened by 4 bases and J by 1 base, with 8 bases between the two germline ends. The CDR3 covers 13 residues. The germline V gene encodes CDR1 MNHEY and CDR2 SMNVEV (reference sequence). The CDR3 nucleotides are TGTGCCAGCAGTTCCATTGTTTCCTACGAGCAGTACTTC. Translating it yields CASSSIVSYEQYF.

The chain joins TRBV9 to TRBJ1-2, with D possibly being TRBD1 (6 bases). Looked up from germline, CDR1 is SGDLS and CDR2 is YYNGEE. The CDR3 covers 14 residues. V shed 0 bases and J shed 5 bases, with 11 bases lying between them. CDR3 loop: CASSVGGGAYGYTF. DNA of the CDR3: TGTGCCAGCAGCGTAGGTGGGGGGGCATATGGCTACACCTTC.

This chain connects TRBV27 to TRBJ2-7; 12 bases line up with TRBD2. Germline V CDR1 and CDR2: MNHEY, SMNVEV (reference sequence). V dropped 5 bases and J dropped 3; count of bases not matched to a gene: 8. This CDR3 comprises 16 residues. CDR3 coding DNA: TGTGCCAGCAGTATACTAGCGGGGGGAAACGGCTACGAGCAGTACTTC. Residues: CASSILAGGNGYEQYF.

The chain's CDR3 is CASSSPRGYTF. CDR3 in DNA: TGTGCCAGCAGCTCCCCCCGTGGCTACACCTTC. The rearrangement joins TRBV7-8 to TRBJ1-2, with D hard to call. CDR1 is SGHVS, CDR2 FQNEAQ, per germline. The CDR3 is 11 residues long. The V end lost 4 bases, the J end lost 7 bases, and 7 bases lay between the germline ends.

This clone was detected a few times. This chain links TRBV30 with TRBJ2-1; D is unclear. There are 13 residues in the CDR3. Trimming left V 0 bases short and J 11 bases short, with 14 bases between. Germline assignment: CDR1 GTSNPN and CDR2 SVGIG (reference sequence). The chain's CDR3 is CAWSVSDGDKQFF. CDR3 coding DNA: TGTGCCTGGAGTGTATCCGACGGCGATAAGCAGTTCTTC.